Shown below are 11 T cell receptor beta chains from a single sample sequenced in a study of shared clonotypes between healthy human individuals. TCRdb's table, derived via immunoSEQ multiplex PCR, lists solely in-frame clones and lacks some. Among around 1.5 million clones listed, about 98% were seen once. Sequencing input: naive CD4+ T cells sorted from blood. The sample's subset: CD45RA+ positively selected. These receptors came from a man aged 25 to 40 in good health.

This clone was seen just once. V usage is TRBV5-1 and J usage is TRBJ2-7; D unresolved. The length of the CDR3 is 13 residues. Germline-derived CDR1 and CDR2 are SGHRS and YFSETQ. V shed 4 bases and J shed 5 bases, with 13 bases lying between them. The CDR3 loop reads CASSPSGVHEQYF. For the CDR3, the DNA is TGCGCCAGCAGCCCGTCGGGCGTCCACGAGCAGTACTTC.

This clone has only one observation. The chain combines TRBV28 with TRBJ2-7, with D possibly being TRBD2 (5 bases). CDR1 and CDR2 (germline): MDHEN, SYDVKM. This CDR3 has 13 residues. V was clipped by 2 bases and J by 6 bases, with 11 bases between them. The CDR3 nucleotides read TGTGCCAGCAGTTTACTGCCGGGGTCCGAGCAGTACTTC. This translates into CASSLLPGSEQYF.

Note on this clone: Other DNA sequences of this sample code for an identical CDR3. This rearrangement joins TRBV6-5 to TRBJ1-5; D is ambiguous. V lost 0 bases and J 3 bases, leaving 3 bases between the germline ends. There are 13 residues in the CDR3. Germline CDR1 MNHEY, CDR2 SVGAGI. Written as DNA, the CDR3 is TGTGCCAGCAGTTACTCTCACAATCAGCCCCAGCATTTT. Residues: CASSYSHNQPQHF.

Comment on this clone: Other DNA sequences from this sample encode an identical CDR3 as well. V gene TRBV5-1 combines with J gene TRBJ2-3; D possibly uses TRBD1 or TRBD2 (5 bases each). The ends were cut back, 0 bases at V and 3 bases at J, with 11 bases in the middle. Germline V CDR1 and CDR2: SGHRS, YFSETQ. There are 15 residues in the CDR3. The CDR3 DNA reads as TGCGCCAGCAGCTTGGCCACGGGGCGGACAGATACGCAGTATTTT. Amino acid sequence: CASSLATGRTDTQYF.

The V gene is TRBV18, the J gene TRBJ1-5; D perhaps matches TRBD1 (5 bases). Trimming stripped 0 bases from V and 9 bases from J, with 6 bases between. There are 12 residues in the CDR3. Germline V gene data show CDR1 as KGHSH and CDR2 as LQKENI. This chain's CDR3 is CASSPPGGPQHF. The CDR3 coding sequence is TGTGCCAGCTCACCACCGGGGGGGCCCCAGCATTTT. Full variable domain (rest looked up from reference TRBV18 and TRBJ1-5): NAGVMQNPRHLVRRRGQEARLRCSPMKGHSHVYWYRQLPEEGLKFMVYLQKENIIDESGMPKERFSAEFPKEGPSILRIQQVVRGDSAAYFCASSPPGGPQHFGDGTRLSIL.

The chain couples TRBV7-9 to TRBJ2-7; 7 bases match TRBD2. V lost 2 bases and J lost 3; bases outside the gene matches: 4. Germline CDR1 reads SEHNR; CDR2 reads FQNEAQ (reference sequence). The CDR3 length is 14 residues. The CDR3 region has the DNA TGTGCCAGCAGCTTATCCTGGACTAGCTACGAGCAGTACTTC. The encoded protein is CASSLSWTSYEQYF.

The chain couples TRBV28 to TRBJ2-7; TRBD1 agrees at 7 bases. The CDR3 totals 15 residues. The germline gives CDR1 MDHEN, CDR2 SYDVKM. Losses at the gene ends were 3 bases for V and 0 bases for J; bases not matched to a gene: 5. The CDR3 DNA follows: TGTGCCAGCAGTTTCACAGGGGTCACCTCCTACGAGCAGTACTTC. Amino acids: CASSFTGVTSYEQYF.

This sequence joins TRBV5-1 and TRBJ2-7; D is uncertain. In germline, CDR1 is SGHRS, CDR2 YFSETQ. Trimming shortened V by 6 bases and J by 2 bases, and 9 bases separated the two germline ends. This CDR3 is built from 12 residues. CDR3 DNA sequence: TGCGCCAGCAAAGCAGGTACCTACGAGCAGTACTTC. Amino acid sequence: CASKAGTYEQYF.

The chain recombines TRBV7-9 with TRBJ2-2; TRBD1 agrees at 8 bases. Per germline, CDR1 SEHNR and CDR2 FQNEAQ (reference sequence). The CDR3 spans 15 residues. The trim removed 5 bases at V and 5 bases at J, leaving 7 bases unmatched. CDR3 protein: CASSNRDRITGELFF. As DNA, the CDR3 is TGTGCCAGCAGCAACCGGGACAGGATAACCGGGGAGCTGTTTTTT.

This clone came up once. This sequence joins TRBV10-3 and TRBJ2-7; D ambiguous. Germline V lookup: CDR1 ENHRY, CDR2 SYGVKD. V was shortened by 0 bases and J by 2 bases, with 17 bases between the two germline ends. This CDR3 contains 17 residues. For the CDR3, the DNA is TGTGCCATCAGTGAGTCAGAGGTGGAAACTTTAACCTACGAGCAGTACTTC. Amino acid sequence: CAISESEVETLTYEQYF.

The chain uses TRBV6-5 and TRBJ2-1; TRBD2 matches at 7 bases. J gave up 6 bases and V 3 bases, and 11 bases lay outside the gene matches. The CDR3 covers 16 residues. The germline V gene has CDR1 MNHEY and CDR2 SVGAGI. This CDR3 is CASSYTSGIPPNEQFF. The CDR3 DNA sequence: TGTGCCAGCAGTTATACGAGCGGGATCCCGCCCAATGAGCAGTTCTTC.